A single sample gave rise to the 26 T cell receptor beta chains below, sequenced in a study of blood T cell repertoires in COVID-19. Produced via immunoSEQ multiplex PCR; TCRdb's table is partial and in-frame only. The sample includes a few hundred thousand clones, approximately 88% of them seen just once. The specimen was peripheral blood. The receptors shown here come from a woman in her thirties with COVID-19, enrolled during active disease.

The rearrangement joins TRBV3-1 (or the pseudogene TRBV3-2) to TRBJ1-2; D unclear. Germline CDR1 reads LGHDT; CDR2 reads YNNKEL (reference sequence). The CDR3 has 16 amino acids. Trimming shortened V by 0 bases and J by 1 base, and 12 bases separated the two germline ends. The chain's CDR3 is CASSQDGRRDNYGYTF. The CDR3 nucleotides read TGTGCCAGCAGCCAAGATGGTAGGAGGGATAACTATGGCTACACCTTC.

This sequence joins TRBV27 and TRBJ2-7; TRBD1 agrees at 8 bases. Looked up from germline, CDR1 is MNHEY and CDR2 is SMNVEV (reference sequence). V shed 4 bases, J shed 0 bases, and the junction held 8 bases outside the gene matches. This CDR3 is 16 amino acids long. CDR3 nucleotides: TGTGCCAGCAGTTCCTGGACAGGGAGTAGCTCCTACGAGCAGTACTTC. Protein sequence: CASSSWTGSSSYEQYF.

J is TRBJ2-7 and V is TRBV5-6; TRBD1 matches 12 bases. This CDR3 has 17 amino acids. Germline loops: CDR1 SGHDT, CDR2 YYEEEE. With 4 bases clipped from V and 5 bases from J, the junction kept 13 bases outside the gene matches. Here the CDR3 DNA reads TGTGCCAGCAGCCGCTCCCGGGACAGGGGGCGCACGGACGAGCAGTACTTC. Translating gives CASSRSRDRGRTDEQYF.

This CDR3 reads CASSLALAHADYEQYV. Here the CDR3 DNA reads TGTGCCAGCAGCTTAGCGCTAGCGCATGCAGACTACGAGCAGTACGTC. This rearrangement joins TRBV7-9 to TRBJ2-7; the D gene is possibly TRBD2 (6 bases). Trimming removed 0 bases at V and 3 bases at J, with 15 bases between. Germline assignment: CDR1 SEHNR and CDR2 FQNEAQ (reference sequence). There are 16 residues in the CDR3.

The chain employs TRBV9 and TRBJ1-2, with 8 nucleotides matching TRBD1. Germline V gene data show CDR1 as SGDLS and CDR2 as YYNGEE. Unmatched junction bases numbered 9, after V lost 1 base and J lost 4 bases. The CDR3 totals 16 residues. The CDR3 DNA follows: TGTGCCAGCAGCGTAAGCCCGGACAGGGTGGGCTATGGCTACACCTTC. Amino acids: CASSVSPDRVGYGYTF.

This chain connects TRBV6-6 to TRBJ1-1, with 7 bases that match TRBD1. Germline assignment: CDR1 MNHNY and CDR2 SVGAGI (reference sequence). J gave up 1 base and V 6 bases, and 17 bases lay outside the gene matches. The CDR3 has 18 residues. DNA for the CDR3: TGTGCCAGCAGACGAAATCGACAGGGAACGATCAGGAACACTGAAGCTTTCTTT. Translated, it gives CASRRNRQGTIRNTEAFF.

V and J are TRBV18 and TRBJ2-1; 7 nucleotides agree with TRBD1. This CDR3 spans 19 amino acids. Unmatched junction bases numbered 19, after V lost 0 bases and J lost 8 bases. The germline CDR1 and CDR2 sequences are KGHSH and LQKENI. CDR3 sequence: CASSPPKRQDRGTGDEQFF. CDR3 DNA: TGTGCCAGCTCACCACCGAAGAGGCAGGATAGGGGTACAGGGGATGAGCAGTTCTTC.

V is TRBV10-3 and J is TRBJ2-1; 10 bases match TRBD1. Germline CDR1 and CDR2: ENHRY and SYGVKD. The CDR3 spans 16 residues. The V segment lost 10 bases and the J segment 7 bases; nucleotides outside the gene matches: 16. The CDR3 region has the DNA TGTGCCACCAAAGGCGGGACAGGGGATAGTCAAAATGAGCAGTTCTTC. Its translation: CATKGGTGDSQNEQFF.

The rearrangement links TRBV7-9 to TRBJ2-2; 13 nucleotides match TRBD2. Germline V gives CDR1 SEHNR, CDR2 FQNEAQ (reference sequence). V was clipped by 8 bases and J by 4 bases; unmatched bases: 1. This CDR3 has 14 residues. The CDR3 here is CASGLAGATGELFF. The CDR3 DNA reads TGTGCCAGCGGACTAGCGGGGGCCACCGGGGAGCTGTTTTTT.

This sequence joins TRBV29-1 and TRBJ2-3, with 8 bases that match TRBD1. V was pared by 1 base and J by 6 bases, with 6 bases of the junction left unmatched. The V gene's germline CDR1 is SQVTM and CDR2 ANQGSEA. CDR3 length: 14 amino acids. CDR3 sequence: CSVEVARGPDTQYF. The CDR3 bases are TGCAGCGTTGAAGTGGCCAGGGGGCCCGATACGCAGTATTTT.

V gene TRBV30 combines with J gene TRBJ1-6; D call uncertain. This CDR3 has 17 amino acids. The germline gives CDR1 GTSNPN, CDR2 SVGIG (reference sequence). V shed 0 bases and J shed 0 bases, with 12 bases lying between them. The CDR3 DNA sequence: TGTGCCTGGAGTGTCGCCCTTCTTAGCTCCTATAATTCACCCCTCCACTTT. Translating it yields CAWSVALLSSYNSPLHF.

CDR3 sequence (DNA): TGTGCCAGAAAGGCTAGCCCACGAAGGGAAAATGAGCAGTTCTTC. It is translated as CARKASPRRENEQFF. The chain carries TRBV5-3 and TRBJ2-1; a possible D gene is TRBD2 (5 bases). TRBV5-3 is an open reading frame, and its role is uncertain. This CDR3 comprises 15 residues. V lost 6 bases, J lost 7 bases, and 20 bases lay in between.

The chain joins TRBV6-5 to TRBJ1-4; D not certain. V shed 6 bases and J shed 8 bases, with 16 bases lying between them. The CDR3 spans 14 residues. Germline V CDR1 and CDR2: MNHEY, SVGAGI. This chain's CDR3 is CASSPMGVGEKLFF. In DNA form, the CDR3 reads TGTGCCAGCAGCCCCATGGGAGTTGGGGAAAAACTGTTTTTT.

The chain carries TRBV27 and TRBJ1-2, with TRBD1 matching 8 bases. Germline values: CDR1 MNHEY, CDR2 SMNVEV (reference sequence). This CDR3 contains 15 residues. The ends lost 5 bases at V and 4 bases at J; junction bases unmatched: 9. The CDR3 spells CASSPDRVRGYGYTF. The CDR3 nucleotides are TGTGCCAGCAGTCCGGACAGGGTACGGGGCTATGGCTACACCTTC.

This chain connects TRBV7-9 to TRBJ1-2; 9 bases line up with TRBD1. The CDR3 totals 16 residues. Trimming took 1 base from V and 2 from J; bases not matched to a gene: 5. Germline lookup yields CDR1 SEHNR and CDR2 FQNEAQ (reference sequence). CDR3 residues: CASSLGSGTGNYGYTF. In DNA, the CDR3 is TGTGCCAGCAGCTTAGGTTCCGGGACAGGGAACTATGGCTACACCTTC.

V usage is TRBV4-3 and J usage is TRBJ2-7; 10 nucleotides align to TRBD2. The CDR3 is 17 residues long. Per the germline V gene, CDR1 is LGHNA and CDR2 is YSLEER. With V trimmed by 6 bases and J by 4 bases, 15 bases remained unmatched. As DNA, the CDR3 is TGCGCCAGCAGACGGACTAGCGGTCCTGAGGTGTTTTACGAGCAGTACGTC. As protein: CASRRTSGPEVFYEQYV.

This clone has just one count. The gene calls are TRBV3-1 (or the pseudogene TRBV3-2) and TRBJ2-5, with D unclear. Germline CDR1 and CDR2: LGHDT and YNNKEL (reference sequence). The CDR3 is made up of 14 amino acids. V was pared by 1 base and J by 0 bases, with 6 bases between. CDR3 region: CASSQVADQETQYF. The CDR3, as DNA: TGTGCCAGCAGCCAAGTGGCCGACCAAGAGACCCAGTACTTC.

The chain couples TRBV6-2 or TRBV6-3 to TRBJ2-3; D not resolved. V lost 2 bases to trimming and J lost 8 bases, with 5 bases between them. Germline V CDR1 and CDR2: MNHEY, SVGEGT. CDR3 length: 11 residues. The CDR3 region is CASSYPGTQYF. DNA for the CDR3: TGTGCCAGCAGTTACCCGGGTACGCAGTATTTT.

The chain uses TRBV7-2 and TRBJ1-6; 9 nucleotides line up with TRBD1. Germline trimming cut 5 bases from V and 9 bases from J; bases unmatched to any gene: 2. The germline CDR1 and CDR2 sequences are SGHTA and FQGNSA. The CDR3 has 13 amino acids. CDR3 DNA sequence: TGTGCCAGCAGCCGGGACAGGGCTTCACCCCTCCACTTT. The encoded protein is CASSRDRASPLHF.

The V gene is TRBV12-3 or TRBV12-4, the J gene TRBJ2-6; D unresolved. Trimming stripped 6 bases from V and 2 bases from J, with 5 bases between. The CDR3 covers 13 residues. The CDR3 DNA sequence: TGTGCCAGCAGCCGGGCTGGGGCCAACGTCCTGACTTTC. Amino acid sequence: CASSRAGANVLTF.

This clone has ten or more counts. This chain uses TRBV2 with TRBJ2-1, with TRBD2 matching 8 bases. There are 15 residues in the CDR3. The trim removed 6 bases at V and 6 bases at J, leaving 10 bases unmatched. Per germline, CDR1 SNHLY and CDR2 FYNNEI. CDR3: CASSYSGVLGNEQFF. In DNA form, the CDR3 reads TGTGCCAGCAGCTATAGCGGGGTACTTGGCAATGAGCAGTTCTTC. Combining the CDR3 with reference TRBV2 and TRBJ2-1 gives the whole variable domain EPEVTQTPSHQVTQMGQEVILRCVPISNHLYFYWYRQILGQKVEFLVSFYNNEISEKSEIFDDQFSVERPDGSNFTLKIRSTKLEDSAMYFCASSYSGVLGNEQFFGPGTRLTVL.

The V and J genes are TRBV5-1 and TRBJ1-1; 7 nucleotides agree with TRBD1. V lost 3 bases to trimming and J lost 1 base; unmatched junction nucleotides: 15. CDR3 length: 18 residues. Germline CDR1 and CDR2: SGHRS and YFSETQ. CDR3 DNA sequence: TGCGCCAGCAGCTCGACGACAGGGTCTTCTACGTCGAACACTGAAGCTTTCTTT. Amino acids: CASSSTTGSSTSNTEAFF.

V and J are TRBV11-2 and TRBJ1-2; 9 nucleotides agree with TRBD1. Germline CDR1 is SGHAT and CDR2 is FQNNGV. V shed 4 bases, J shed 3 bases, and the junction held 6 bases outside the gene matches. The CDR3 spans 15 residues. CDR3 region: CASSSRTGDYYGYTF. DNA of the CDR3: TGTGCCAGCAGCTCTCGGACAGGGGACTACTATGGCTACACCTTC. The whole variable domain, filled in from reference TRBV11-2 and TRBJ1-2, reads EAGVAQSPRYKIIEKRQSVAFWCNPISGHATLYWYQQILGQGPKLLIQFQNNGVVDDSQLPKDRFSAERLKGVDSTLKIQPAKLEDSAVYLCASSSRTGDYYGYTFGSGTRLTVV.

This rearrangement joins TRBV29-1 to TRBJ1-2, with D maybe TRBD1 (5 bases). Deletions cut 3 bases from V and 8 bases from J, with 19 bases between. CDR1 is SQVTM, CDR2 ANQGSEA, per germline. The CDR3 length is 14 residues. CDR3 residues: CSVDGSGGFGGYTF. The CDR3 DNA reads as TGCAGCGTTGACGGGAGTGGGGGTTTCGGCGGCTACACCTTC. The full variable domain, rest sourced from reference TRBV29-1 and TRBJ1-2, is SAVISQKPSRDICQRGTSLTIQCQVDSQVTMMFWYRQQPGQSLTLIATANQGSEATYESGFVIDKFPISRPNLTFSTLTVSNMSPEDSSIYLCSVDGSGGFGGYTFGSGTRLTVV.

V and J are TRBV4-3 and TRBJ2-1; maybe TRBD1 (6 bases). The CDR3 covers 15 residues. Germline CDR1 is LGHNA and CDR2 is YSLEER. V lost 0 bases and J lost 9, with 15 bases in between. CDR3 loop: CASSQDQGSRGEQFF. The CDR3 DNA is TGCGCCAGCAGCCAAGACCAGGGGAGCCGGGGTGAGCAGTTCTTC.

Notes on this clone: The sample holds other DNA sequences that translate to the same CDR3. The chain carries TRBV11-2 and TRBJ1-2; a weak D match, TRBD1 (5 bases). The V end was cut by 1 base, the J end by 2 bases, with 11 bases between. The CDR3 is 15 residues long. Germline CDR1 SGHAT, CDR2 FQNNGV. CDR3 region: CASSLGQGNNYGYTF. In DNA form, the CDR3 reads TGTGCCAGCAGCTTAGGTCAGGGCAACAACTATGGCTACACCTTC.